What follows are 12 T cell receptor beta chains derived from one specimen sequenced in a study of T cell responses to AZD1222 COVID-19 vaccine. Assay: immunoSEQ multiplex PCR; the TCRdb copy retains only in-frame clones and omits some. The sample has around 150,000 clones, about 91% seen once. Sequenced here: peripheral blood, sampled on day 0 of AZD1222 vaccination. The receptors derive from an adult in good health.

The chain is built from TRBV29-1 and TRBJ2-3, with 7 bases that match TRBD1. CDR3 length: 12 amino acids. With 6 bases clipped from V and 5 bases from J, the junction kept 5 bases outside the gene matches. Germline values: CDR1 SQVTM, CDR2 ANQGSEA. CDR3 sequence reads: CSVATGLDTQYF. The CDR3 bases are TGCAGCGTAGCGACAGGGCTAGATACGCAGTATTTT.

The CDR3 nucleotides are TGCGCCAGCAGCCCAAGTAGCGGGAGGGCCCCACGTTACTTC. Residues: CASSPSSGRAPRYF. V is TRBV4-3 and J is TRBJ2-5; 11 bases map to TRBD2. The germline V gene encodes CDR1 LGHNA and CDR2 YSLEER. The V and J ends lost 4 bases and 14 bases, in that order; junction bases with no gene match: 12. This CDR3 is built from 14 residues.

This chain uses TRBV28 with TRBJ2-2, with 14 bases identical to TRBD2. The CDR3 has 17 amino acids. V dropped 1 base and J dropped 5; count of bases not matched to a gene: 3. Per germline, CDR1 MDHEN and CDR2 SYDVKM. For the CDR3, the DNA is TGTGCCAGCAGTTTATACGGACTAGCGGGAGGTACCGGGGAGCTGTTTTTT. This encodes CASSLYGLAGGTGELFF.

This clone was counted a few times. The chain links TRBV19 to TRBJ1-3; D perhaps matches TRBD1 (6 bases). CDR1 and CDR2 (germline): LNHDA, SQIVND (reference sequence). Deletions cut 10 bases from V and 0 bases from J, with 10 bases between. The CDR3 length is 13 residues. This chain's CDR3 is CATQGFSGNTIYF. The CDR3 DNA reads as TGTGCCACACAGGGTTTCTCTGGAAACACCATATATTTT.

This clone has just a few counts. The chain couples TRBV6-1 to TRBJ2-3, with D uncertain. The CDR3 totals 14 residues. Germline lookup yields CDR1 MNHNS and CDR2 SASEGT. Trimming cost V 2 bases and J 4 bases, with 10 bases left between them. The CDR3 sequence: CASSEWRSADTQYF. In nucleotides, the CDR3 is TGTGCCAGCAGTGAATGGCGGAGCGCAGATACGCAGTATTTT.

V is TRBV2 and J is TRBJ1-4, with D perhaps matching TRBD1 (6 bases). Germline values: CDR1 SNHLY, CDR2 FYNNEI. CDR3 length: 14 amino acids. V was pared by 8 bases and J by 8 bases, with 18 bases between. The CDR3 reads CASLAAWGREKLFF. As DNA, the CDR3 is TGTGCCAGCTTAGCCGCCTGGGGGCGGGAAAAACTGTTTTTT.

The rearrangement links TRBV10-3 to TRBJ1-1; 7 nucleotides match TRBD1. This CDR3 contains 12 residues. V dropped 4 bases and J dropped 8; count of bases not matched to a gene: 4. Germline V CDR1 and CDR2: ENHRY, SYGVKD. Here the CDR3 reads CAISGMTGEAFF. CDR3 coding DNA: TGTGCCATCAGTGGGATGACAGGGGAAGCTTTCTTT.

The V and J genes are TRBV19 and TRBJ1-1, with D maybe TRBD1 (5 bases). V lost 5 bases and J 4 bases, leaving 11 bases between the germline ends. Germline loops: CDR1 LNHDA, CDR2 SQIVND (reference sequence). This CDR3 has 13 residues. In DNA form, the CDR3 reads TGTGCCAGTAGTCCGTTCCAGGGCACTGAAGCTTTCTTT. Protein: CASSPFQGTEAFF.

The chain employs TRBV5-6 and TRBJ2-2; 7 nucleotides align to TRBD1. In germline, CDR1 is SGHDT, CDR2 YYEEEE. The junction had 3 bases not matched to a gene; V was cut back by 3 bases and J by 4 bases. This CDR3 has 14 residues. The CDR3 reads CASSWGQSTGELFF. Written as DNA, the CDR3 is TGTGCCAGCAGCTGGGGACAGAGCACCGGGGAGCTGTTTTTT.

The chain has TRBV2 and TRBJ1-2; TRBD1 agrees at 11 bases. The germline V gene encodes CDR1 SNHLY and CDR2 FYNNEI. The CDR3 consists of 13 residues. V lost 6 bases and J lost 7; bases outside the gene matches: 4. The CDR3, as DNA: TGTGCCAGCAGGGGACAGGGGGGCATTGGCTACACCTTC. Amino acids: CASRGQGGIGYTF.

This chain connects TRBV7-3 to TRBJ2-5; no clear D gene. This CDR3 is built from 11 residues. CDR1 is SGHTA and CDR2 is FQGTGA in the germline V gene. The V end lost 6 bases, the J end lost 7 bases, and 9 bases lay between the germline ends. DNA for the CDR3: TGTGCCAGCAGGTTTACGGGGACCCAGTACTTC. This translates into CASRFTGTQYF.

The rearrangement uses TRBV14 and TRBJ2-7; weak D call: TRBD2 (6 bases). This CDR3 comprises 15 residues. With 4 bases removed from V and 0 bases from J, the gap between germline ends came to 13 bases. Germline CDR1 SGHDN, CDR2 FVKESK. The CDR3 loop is CASSLLARSSYEQYF. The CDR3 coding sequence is TGTGCCAGCAGCCTCCTAGCGCGTAGCTCCTACGAGCAGTACTTC. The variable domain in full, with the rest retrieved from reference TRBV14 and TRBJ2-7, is EAGVTQFPSHSVIEKGQTVTLRCDPISGHDNLYWYRRVMGKEIKFLLHFVKESKQDESGMPNNRFLAERTGGTYSTLKVQPAELEDSGVYFCASSLLARSSYEQYFGPGTRLTVT.